Listed here are 5 T cell receptor beta chains from one sample, sequenced in a study of T cells in Graves' hyperthyroidism and ophthalmopathy. TCR beta CDR3 regions were amplified from RNA. When the TCR CDR3 underwent first-round RT-PCR, the HTBI primer set was used. TCRdb redid the calling of the multiplex PCR reads with MiXCR, one entry per CDR3 protein. The sample consists of a few hundred thousand distinct CDR3 sequences, about 14% of them appearing once. The sample consisted of blood. These receptors were taken from a woman in her thirties or forties with Graves' hyperthyroidism that later progressed to Graves' ophthalmopathy.

This clonotype was recorded many times. The rearrangement links TRBV18 to TRBJ2-5; weak D call: TRBD2 (6 bases). Germline loops: CDR1 KGHSH, CDR2 LQKENI. The CDR3 has 15 amino acids. The V end was cut by 0 bases, the J end by 3 bases, with 11 bases between. The CDR3 sequence is CASSPPGTPEETQYF. In DNA, the CDR3 is TGTGCCAGCTCACCACCCGGGACTCCCGAAGAGACCCAGTACTTC. The variable domain in full, completed from reference TRBV18 and TRBJ2-5, reads NAGVMQNPRHLVRRRGQEARLRCSPMKGHSHVYWYRQLPEEGLKFMVYLQKENIIDESGMPKERFSAEFPKEGPSILRIQQVVRGDSAAYFCASSPPGTPEETQYFGPGTRLLVL.

This clonotype was observed at least ten times. The rearrangement links TRBV6-1 to TRBJ1-1, with 9 bases lining up with TRBD1. This CDR3 spans 16 amino acids. With 6 bases clipped from V and 5 bases from J, the junction kept 13 bases outside the gene matches. Germline V gene sequence: CDR1 MNHNS, CDR2 SASEGT. The DNA of the CDR3 is TGTGCCAGCAGCCGCGGACAGGGGACCCTGGGGACTGAAGCTTTCTTT. Protein product: CASSRGQGTLGTEAFF.

This clonotype was recorded a few times. It may be a read error: a sequence one base away is much more abundant. The rearrangement uses TRBV3-1 and TRBJ1-1; no definite D call. CDR1 and CDR2 from the germline V gene are LGHDT and YNNKEL (reference sequence). The CDR3 sequence is 13 residues long. This chain's CDR3 is CAGSPSRNTEAFF. CDR3 coding DNA: TGTGCCGGCAGTCCTTCTCGGAACACTGAAGCTTTCTTT. The complete variable domain, with remaining parts taken from reference TRBV3-1 and TRBJ1-1, reads DTAVSQTPKYLVTQMGNDKSIKCEQNLGHDTMYWYKQDSKKFLKIMFSYNNKELIINETVPNRFSPKSPDKAHLNLHINSLELGDSAVYFCAGSPSRNTEAFFGQGTRLTVV.

This clonotype was seen at least ten times. The chain uses TRBV12-3 or TRBV12-4 and TRBJ1-5; D is unresolved. With 3 bases removed from V and 2 bases from J, the gap between germline ends came to 8 bases. The CDR3 has 14 amino acids. The CDR3, as DNA: TGTGCCAGCAGTTTCTCCGATGGCAATCAGCCCCAGCATTTT. Protein sequence: CASSFSDGNQPQHF.

CDR3 nucleotides: TGTGCCAGCAGTTTATGGGAGGGAAATGGCTACGAGCAGTACTTC. Residues: CASSLWEGNGYEQYF. The chain couples TRBV28 to TRBJ2-7; maybe TRBD2 (6 bases). V was trimmed by 0 bases and J by 3 bases, leaving 12 bases between them. The germline CDR1 and CDR2 sequences are MDHEN and SYDVKM. The CDR3 is 15 amino acids.